The subject of this entry is one TCR beta chain. Antigen specificity is unknown. A much bigger clone sits one base away, suggesting this may be a read error. TCRdb re-analysed the 5' RACE reads in MiXCR, keeping a single row per CDR3 protein. The sample has roughly 570,000 distinct CDR3 sequences, nearly 10% seen once. Trimming cost V 5 bases and J 4 bases, with 7 bases left between them. Per the germline V gene, CDR1 is SEHNR and CDR2 is FQNEAQ (reference sequence). This CDR3 region has 12 residues. The sample comes from a study of identical twins. Overall study results and limits: One should note that invariant MAIT and iNKT cells could partly confound zero-insertion analyses. Out-of-frame TCR alpha sharing observed in monozygotic twins exceeded model estimates.

This sample was shared with a second study, whose subject was yellow fever vaccine responses in identical twins.

V gene TRBV7-9 combines with J gene TRBJ2-3, with D uncertain. This clonotype originated in a woman aged 18-29 years in good health. The sequenced sample consisted of PBMCs. The CDR3 region is CASSQIPDTQYF. For the CDR3, the DNA is TGTGCCAGCAGCCAGATTCCAGATACGCAGTATTTT.